This T cell receptor (beta chain) was retrieved from a study of prognosis after radiotherapy for stage I lung cancer. Across the study: Subsequent to radiotherapy, distant metastatic disease emerged in a handful of patients (median roughly seven months), whereas some 15 exhibited no significant progression. Study outcomes and limitations: The study found that unique TCR clone counts fell after stereotactic body radiation therapy, median approximately 9,600 versus 7,200.

Genomic DNA provided the template from which TCR beta CDR3 was amplified by two-round multiplex PCR. Each TRBV and TRBJ gene had its own primer in the first PCR round. TCRdb itself ran the multiplex PCR reads through MiXCR, one entry per CDR3 protein. The sample shows about 30,000 distinct CDR3 sequences, around 32% of them seen only once. Remarks on this clonotype: No antigen is known for it.

This CDR3 comprises 18 residues. CDR1 is MRHNA and CDR2 is SNTAGT in the germline V gene. V lost 11 bases and J 7 bases, leaving 33 bases between the germline ends. The chain has TRBV6-4 and TRBJ2-1; D is possibly TRBD1 or TRBD2 (5 bases each). Material: PBMCs, obtained before or after stereotactic body radiation therapy (not recorded which). This TCR was sampled from a donor aged 50 or older with non-small cell lung cancer. Here the CDR3 DNA reads TGTGCCGTAATAACATACGAGGGACCGGGATGGTGGCGGAATGAGCAGTTCTTC. It codes for CAVITYEGPGWWRNEQFF.